This TCR beta chain was identified in a study of cytomegalovirus exposure and HLA in healthy donors. Findings and limits, study-wide: Highest at DRB1 and lowest at HLA-C, TCR association rates differed among HLA loci in a later analysis.

Regarding this clone: The antigen is undetermined.

Germline CDR1 reads SNHLY; CDR2 reads FYNNEI. CDR3 size: 18 residues. The germline V and J ends were trimmed by 6 bases and 7 bases, with 28 bases remaining between them. With 60 Vbeta and 13 Jbeta primers, the PCR was carried out. This table comes from immunoSEQ multiplex PCR, and its TCRdb copy is limited to in-frame clones, with some not included. The sample has about 200,000 clones, more than 60% seen once. This chain uses TRBV2 with TRBJ2-1, with D possibly matching TRBD2 (6 bases). Sequencing was done on a sample of PBMCs. The TCR sequence derives from a girl aged 2-9 years in good health and CMV-seronegative. The CDR3 DNA reads as TGTGCCAGCAGCGTATATGACTTGGGGGAGGACCCCGGGAATGAGCAGTTCTTC. This encodes CASSVYDLGEDPGNEQFF.